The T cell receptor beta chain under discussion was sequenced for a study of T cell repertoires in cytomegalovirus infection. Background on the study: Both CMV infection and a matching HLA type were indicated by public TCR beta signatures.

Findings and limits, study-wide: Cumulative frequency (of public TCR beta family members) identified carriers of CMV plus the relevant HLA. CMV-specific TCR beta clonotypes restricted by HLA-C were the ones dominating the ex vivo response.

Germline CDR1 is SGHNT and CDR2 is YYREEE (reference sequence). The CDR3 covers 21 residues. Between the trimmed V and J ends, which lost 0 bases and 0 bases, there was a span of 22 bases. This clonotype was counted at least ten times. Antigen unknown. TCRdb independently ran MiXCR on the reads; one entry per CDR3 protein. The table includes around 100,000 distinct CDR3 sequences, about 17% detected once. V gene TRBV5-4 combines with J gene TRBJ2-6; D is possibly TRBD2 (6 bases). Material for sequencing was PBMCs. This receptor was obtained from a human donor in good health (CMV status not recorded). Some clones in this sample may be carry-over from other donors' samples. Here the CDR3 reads CASSLAGRVAGSRSGANVLTF. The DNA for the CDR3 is TGTGCCAGCAGCTTGGCCGGTCGAGTGGCGGGGTCCCGCTCTGGGGCCAACGTCCTGACTTTC.